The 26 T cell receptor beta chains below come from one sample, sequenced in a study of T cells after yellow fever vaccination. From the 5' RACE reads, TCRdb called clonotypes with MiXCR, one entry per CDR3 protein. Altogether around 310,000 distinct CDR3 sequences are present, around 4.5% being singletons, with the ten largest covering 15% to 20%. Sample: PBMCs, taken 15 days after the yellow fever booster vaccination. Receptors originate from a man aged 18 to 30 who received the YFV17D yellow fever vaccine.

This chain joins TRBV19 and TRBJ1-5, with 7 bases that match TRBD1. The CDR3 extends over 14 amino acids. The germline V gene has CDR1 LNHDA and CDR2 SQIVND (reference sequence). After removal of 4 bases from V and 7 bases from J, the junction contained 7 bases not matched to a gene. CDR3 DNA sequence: TGTGCCAGTAGTACACGACAGGGAAGGCAGCCCCAGCATTTT. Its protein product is CASSTRQGRQPQHF.

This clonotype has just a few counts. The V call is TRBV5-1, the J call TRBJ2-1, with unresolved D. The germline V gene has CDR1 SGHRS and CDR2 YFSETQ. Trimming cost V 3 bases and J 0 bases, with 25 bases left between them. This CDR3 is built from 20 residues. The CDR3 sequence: CASSSPSLGPAFFSYNEQFF. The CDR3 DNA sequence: TGCGCCAGCAGCTCACCGTCCCTTGGGCCGGCATTCTTCTCCTACAATGAGCAGTTCTTC.

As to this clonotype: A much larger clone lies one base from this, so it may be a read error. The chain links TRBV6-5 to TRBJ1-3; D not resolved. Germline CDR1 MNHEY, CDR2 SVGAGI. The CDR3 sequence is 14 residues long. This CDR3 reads CASSGSRAGITIYF. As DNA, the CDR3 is TGTGCCAGCAGTGGGTCGCGAGCTGGAATCACCATATATTTT.

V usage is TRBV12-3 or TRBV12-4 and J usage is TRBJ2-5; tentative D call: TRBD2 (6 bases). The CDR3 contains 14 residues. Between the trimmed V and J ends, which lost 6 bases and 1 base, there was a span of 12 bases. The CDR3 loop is CASRSAGFQETQYF. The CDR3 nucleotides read TGTGCCAGCAGGTCTGCGGGGTTCCAAGAGACCCAGTACTTC.

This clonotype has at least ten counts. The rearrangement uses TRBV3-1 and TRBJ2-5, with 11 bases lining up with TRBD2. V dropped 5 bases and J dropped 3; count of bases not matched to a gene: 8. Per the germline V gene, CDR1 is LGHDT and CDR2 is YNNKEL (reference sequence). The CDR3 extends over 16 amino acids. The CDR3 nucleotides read TGTGCCAGCAGCGCCGCTTTAGCGGGGGGGAAAGAGACCCAGTACTTC. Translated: CASSAALAGGKETQYF.

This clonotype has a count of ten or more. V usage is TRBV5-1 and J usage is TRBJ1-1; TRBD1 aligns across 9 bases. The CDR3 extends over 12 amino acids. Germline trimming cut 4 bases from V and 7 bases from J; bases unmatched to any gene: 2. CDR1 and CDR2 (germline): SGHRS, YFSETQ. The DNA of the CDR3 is TGCGCCAGCAGCCGGACAGGGGTTGAAGCTTTCTTT. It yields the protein CASSRTGVEAFF.

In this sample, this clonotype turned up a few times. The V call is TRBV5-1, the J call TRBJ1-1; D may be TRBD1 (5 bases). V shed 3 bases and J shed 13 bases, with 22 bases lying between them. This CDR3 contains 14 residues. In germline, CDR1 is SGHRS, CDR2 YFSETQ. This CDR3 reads CASSSPDSPYLVFF. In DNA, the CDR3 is TGCGCCAGCAGCTCCCCTGACAGCCCCTATCTTGTTTTCTTT.

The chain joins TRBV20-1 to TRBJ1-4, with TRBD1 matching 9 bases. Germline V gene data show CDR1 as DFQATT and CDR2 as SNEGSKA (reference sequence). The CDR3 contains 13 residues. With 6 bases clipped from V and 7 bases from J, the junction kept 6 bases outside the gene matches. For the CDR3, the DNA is TGCAGTGCGCAGGGACAGGGCCTTGAAAAACTGTTTTTT. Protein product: CSAQGQGLEKLFF.

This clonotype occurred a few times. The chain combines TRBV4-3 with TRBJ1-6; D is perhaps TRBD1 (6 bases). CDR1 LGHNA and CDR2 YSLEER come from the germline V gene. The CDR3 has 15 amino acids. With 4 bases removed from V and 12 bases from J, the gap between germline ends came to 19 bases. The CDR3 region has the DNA TGCGCCAGCAGCCCCCACTACCAGGGGCGGGTACCCCTCCACTTT. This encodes CASSPHYQGRVPLHF.

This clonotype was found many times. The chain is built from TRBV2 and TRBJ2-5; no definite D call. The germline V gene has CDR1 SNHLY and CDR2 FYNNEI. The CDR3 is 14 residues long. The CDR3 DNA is TGTGCAGTGGCGTTCACCGGCACTGGGGAGACCCAGTACTTC. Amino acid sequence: CAVAFTGTGETQYF.

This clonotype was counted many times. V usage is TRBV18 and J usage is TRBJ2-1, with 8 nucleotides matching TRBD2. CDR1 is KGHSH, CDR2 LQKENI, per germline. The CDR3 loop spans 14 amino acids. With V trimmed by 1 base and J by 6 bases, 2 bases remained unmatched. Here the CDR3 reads CASSPLAGGNEQFF. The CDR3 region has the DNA TGTGCCAGCTCACCACTCGCGGGGGGCAATGAGCAGTTCTTC.

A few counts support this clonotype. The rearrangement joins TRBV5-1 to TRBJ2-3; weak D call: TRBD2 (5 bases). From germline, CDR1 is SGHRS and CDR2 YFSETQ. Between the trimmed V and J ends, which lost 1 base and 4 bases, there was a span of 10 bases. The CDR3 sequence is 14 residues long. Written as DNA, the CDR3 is TGCGCCAGCAGCTTGTGGGTCGGGGCAGATACGCAGTATTTT. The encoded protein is CASSLWVGADTQYF.

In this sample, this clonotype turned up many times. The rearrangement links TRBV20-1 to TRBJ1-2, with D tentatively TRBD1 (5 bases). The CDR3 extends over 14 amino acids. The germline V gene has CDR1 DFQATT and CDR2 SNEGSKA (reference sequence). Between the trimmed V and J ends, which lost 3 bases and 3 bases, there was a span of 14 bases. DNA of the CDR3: TGCAGTGCTAGGTTTTGGGGGGAACACTATGGCTACACCTTC. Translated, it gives CSARFWGEHYGYTF.

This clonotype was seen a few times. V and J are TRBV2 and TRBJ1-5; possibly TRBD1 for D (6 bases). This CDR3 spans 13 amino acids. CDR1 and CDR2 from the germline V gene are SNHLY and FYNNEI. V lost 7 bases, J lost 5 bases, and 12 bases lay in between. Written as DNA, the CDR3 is TGTGCCAGCAACCGGGACACTGATCAGCCCCAGCATTTT. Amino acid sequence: CASNRDTDQPQHF.

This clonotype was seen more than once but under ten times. CDR3 nucleotide sequence: TGCGCCAGCCACCGAGGACGGGGCTATGGCTACACCTTC. This codes for CASHRGRGYGYTF. The chain recombines TRBV5-1 with TRBJ1-2; D call uncertain. The V and J ends lost 7 bases and 4 bases respectively, with 14 bases between them. The germline CDR1 and CDR2 sequences are SGHRS and YFSETQ. The CDR3 has 13 residues.

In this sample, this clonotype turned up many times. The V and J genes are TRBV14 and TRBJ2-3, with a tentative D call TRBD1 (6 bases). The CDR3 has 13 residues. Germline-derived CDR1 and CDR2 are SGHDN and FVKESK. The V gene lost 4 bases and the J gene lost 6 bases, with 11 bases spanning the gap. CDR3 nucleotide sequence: TGTGCCAGCAGCCCCTACCAGGGGGATACGCAGTATTTT. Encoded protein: CASSPYQGDTQYF.

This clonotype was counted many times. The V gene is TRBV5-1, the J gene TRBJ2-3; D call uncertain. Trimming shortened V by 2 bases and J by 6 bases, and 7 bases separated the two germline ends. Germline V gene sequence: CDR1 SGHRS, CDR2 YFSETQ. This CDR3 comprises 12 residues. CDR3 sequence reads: CASSFERDTQYF. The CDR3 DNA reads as TGCGCCAGCAGCTTCGAGCGCGATACGCAGTATTTT.

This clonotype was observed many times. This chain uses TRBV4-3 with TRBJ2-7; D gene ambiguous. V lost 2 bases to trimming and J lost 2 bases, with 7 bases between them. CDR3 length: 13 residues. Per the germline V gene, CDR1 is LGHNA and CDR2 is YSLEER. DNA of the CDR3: TGCGCCAGCAGCCAATTAGGGACCTACGAGCAGTACGTC. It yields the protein CASSQLGTYEQYV.

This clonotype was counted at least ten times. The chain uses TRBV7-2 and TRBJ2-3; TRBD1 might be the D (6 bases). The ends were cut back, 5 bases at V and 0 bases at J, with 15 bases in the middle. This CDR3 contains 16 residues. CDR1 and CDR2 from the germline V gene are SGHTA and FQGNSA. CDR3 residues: CASSRHRDASTDTQYF. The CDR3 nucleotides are TGTGCCAGCAGCAGACACAGGGATGCTAGCACAGATACGCAGTATTTT.

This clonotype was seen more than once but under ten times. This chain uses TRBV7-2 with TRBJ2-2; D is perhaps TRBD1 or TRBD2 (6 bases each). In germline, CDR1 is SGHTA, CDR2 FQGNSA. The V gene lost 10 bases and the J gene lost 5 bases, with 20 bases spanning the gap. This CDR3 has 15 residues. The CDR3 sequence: CATRLGGFGTGELFF. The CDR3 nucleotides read TGTGCCACCCGGTTGGGGGGCTTTGGTACCGGGGAGCTGTTTTTT.

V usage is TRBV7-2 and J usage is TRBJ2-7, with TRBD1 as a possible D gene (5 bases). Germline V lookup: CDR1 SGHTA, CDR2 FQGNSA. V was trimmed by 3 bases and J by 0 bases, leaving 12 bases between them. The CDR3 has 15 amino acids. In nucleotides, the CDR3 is TGTGCCAGCAGCTTCCAGCAGGGCGGCTCCTACGAGCAGTACTTC. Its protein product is CASSFQQGGSYEQYF.

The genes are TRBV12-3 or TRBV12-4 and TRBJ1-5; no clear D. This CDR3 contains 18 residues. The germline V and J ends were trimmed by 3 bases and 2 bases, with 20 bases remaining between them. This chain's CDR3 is CASSFKIAINLGNQPQHF. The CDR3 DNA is TGTGCCAGCAGTTTTAAGATAGCAATCAATTTAGGCAATCAGCCCCAGCATTTT.

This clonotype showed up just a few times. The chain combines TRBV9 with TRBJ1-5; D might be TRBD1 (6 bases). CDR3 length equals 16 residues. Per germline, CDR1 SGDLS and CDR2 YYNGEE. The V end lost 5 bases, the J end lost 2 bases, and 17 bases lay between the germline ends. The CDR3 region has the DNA TGTGCCAGCAGTGATTCAGGGGCTGCGGGCAATCAGCCCCAGCATTTT. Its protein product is CASSDSGAAGNQPQHF.

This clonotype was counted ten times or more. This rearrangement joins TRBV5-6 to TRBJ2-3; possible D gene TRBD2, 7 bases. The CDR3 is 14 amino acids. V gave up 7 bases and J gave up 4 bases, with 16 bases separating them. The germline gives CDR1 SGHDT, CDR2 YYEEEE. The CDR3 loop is CASEGGGSPDTQYF. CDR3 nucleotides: TGTGCCAGCGAAGGGGGGGGGTCCCCAGATACGCAGTATTTT.

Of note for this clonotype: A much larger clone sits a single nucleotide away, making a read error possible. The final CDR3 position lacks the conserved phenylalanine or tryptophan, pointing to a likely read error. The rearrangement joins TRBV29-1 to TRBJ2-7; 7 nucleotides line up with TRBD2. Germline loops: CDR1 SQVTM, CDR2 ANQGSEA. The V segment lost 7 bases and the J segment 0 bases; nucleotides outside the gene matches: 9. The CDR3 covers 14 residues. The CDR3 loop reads CSAGPGGVSYEQYL. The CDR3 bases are TGCAGCGCCGGCCCGGGGGGAGTCTCCTACGAGCAGTACTTA.

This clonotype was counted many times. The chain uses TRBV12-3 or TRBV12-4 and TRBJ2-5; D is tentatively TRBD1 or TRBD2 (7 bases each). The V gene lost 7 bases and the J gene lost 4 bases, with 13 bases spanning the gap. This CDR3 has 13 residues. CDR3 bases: TGTGCCAGCAAGCGGGACAGCTCAGAGACCCAGTACTTC. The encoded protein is CASKRDSSETQYF.